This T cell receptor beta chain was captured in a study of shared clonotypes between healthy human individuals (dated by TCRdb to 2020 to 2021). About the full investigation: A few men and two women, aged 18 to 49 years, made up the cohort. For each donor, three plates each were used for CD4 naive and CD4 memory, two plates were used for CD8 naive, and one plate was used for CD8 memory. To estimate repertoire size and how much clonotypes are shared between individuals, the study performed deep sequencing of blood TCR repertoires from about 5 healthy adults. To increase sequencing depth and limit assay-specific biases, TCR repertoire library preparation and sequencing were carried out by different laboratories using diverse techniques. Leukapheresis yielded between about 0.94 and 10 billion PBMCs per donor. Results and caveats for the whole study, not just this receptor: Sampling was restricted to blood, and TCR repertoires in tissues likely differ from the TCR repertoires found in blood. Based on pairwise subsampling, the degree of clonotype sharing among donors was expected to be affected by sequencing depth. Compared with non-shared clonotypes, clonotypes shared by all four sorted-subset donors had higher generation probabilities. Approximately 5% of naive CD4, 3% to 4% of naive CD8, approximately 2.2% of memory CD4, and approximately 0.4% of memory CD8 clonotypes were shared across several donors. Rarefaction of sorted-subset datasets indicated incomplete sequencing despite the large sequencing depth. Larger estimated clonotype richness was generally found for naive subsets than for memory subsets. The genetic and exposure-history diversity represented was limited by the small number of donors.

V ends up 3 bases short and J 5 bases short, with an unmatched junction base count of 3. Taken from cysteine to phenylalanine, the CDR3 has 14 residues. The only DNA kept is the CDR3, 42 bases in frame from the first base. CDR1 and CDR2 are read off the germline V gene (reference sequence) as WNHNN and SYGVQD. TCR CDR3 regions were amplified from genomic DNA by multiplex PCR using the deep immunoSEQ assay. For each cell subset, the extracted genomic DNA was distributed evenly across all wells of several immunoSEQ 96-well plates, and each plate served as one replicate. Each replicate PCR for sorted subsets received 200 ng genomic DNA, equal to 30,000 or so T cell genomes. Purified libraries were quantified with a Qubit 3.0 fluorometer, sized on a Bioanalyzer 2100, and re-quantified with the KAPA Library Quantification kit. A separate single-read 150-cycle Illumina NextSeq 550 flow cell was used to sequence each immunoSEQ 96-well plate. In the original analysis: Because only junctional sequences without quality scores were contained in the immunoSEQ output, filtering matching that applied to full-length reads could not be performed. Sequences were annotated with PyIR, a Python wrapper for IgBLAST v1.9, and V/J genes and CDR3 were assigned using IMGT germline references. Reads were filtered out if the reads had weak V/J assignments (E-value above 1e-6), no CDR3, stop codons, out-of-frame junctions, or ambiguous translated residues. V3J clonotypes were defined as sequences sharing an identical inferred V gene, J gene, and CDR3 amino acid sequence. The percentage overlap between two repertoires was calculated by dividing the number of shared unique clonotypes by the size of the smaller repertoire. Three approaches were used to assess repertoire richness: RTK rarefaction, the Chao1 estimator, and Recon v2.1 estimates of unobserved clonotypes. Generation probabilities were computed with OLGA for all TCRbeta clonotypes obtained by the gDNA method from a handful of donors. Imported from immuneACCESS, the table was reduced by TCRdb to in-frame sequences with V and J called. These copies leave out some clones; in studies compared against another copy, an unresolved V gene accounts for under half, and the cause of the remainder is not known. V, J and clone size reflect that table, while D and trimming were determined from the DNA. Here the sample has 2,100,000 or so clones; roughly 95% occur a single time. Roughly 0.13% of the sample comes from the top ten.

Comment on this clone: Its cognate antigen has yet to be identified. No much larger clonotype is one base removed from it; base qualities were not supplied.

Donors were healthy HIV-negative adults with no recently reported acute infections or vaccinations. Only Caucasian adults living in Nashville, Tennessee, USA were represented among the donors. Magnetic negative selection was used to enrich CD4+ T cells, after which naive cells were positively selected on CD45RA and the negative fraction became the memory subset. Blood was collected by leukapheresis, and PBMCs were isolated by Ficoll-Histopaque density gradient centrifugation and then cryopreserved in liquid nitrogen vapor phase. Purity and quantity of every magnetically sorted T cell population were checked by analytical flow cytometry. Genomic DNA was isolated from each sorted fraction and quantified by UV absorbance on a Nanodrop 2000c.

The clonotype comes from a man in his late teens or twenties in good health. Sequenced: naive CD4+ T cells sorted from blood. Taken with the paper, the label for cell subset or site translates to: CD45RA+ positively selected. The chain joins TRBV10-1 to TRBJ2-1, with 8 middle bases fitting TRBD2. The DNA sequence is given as TGCGCCAGCAGTGATACACTAGCGGACAATGAGCAGTTCTTC. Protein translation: CASSDTLADNEQFF.